The rows below give T cell receptor beta chains drawn from one sample of a study of CD8+ T cells in alopecia areata. Produced via immunoSEQ multiplex PCR; TCRdb's table is partial and in-frame only. This sample has some 100,000 clones, with around 40% found just once. Source: CD8+ T cells sorted from blood, taken at week 24, from a patient treated with tofacitinib. These receptors were taken from a human donor with alopecia areata. Both conserved end residues are part of each CDR3. The D gene is left open where the match is weak. Only part of the rows carry a size: once, few, many, or a class if the clone is expanded.

>few|TRBV27|.|TRBJ2-5
TGTGCCAGCAGTTTAGGAACGAGGGTTGGTGAAGAGACCCAGTACTTC
CASSLGTRVGEETQYF
>few|TRBV27|.|TRBJ2-4
TGTGCCAGCCGGGGAGTGGGGACGATCGGGGTCAAAAACATTCAGTACTTC
CASRGVGTIGVKNIQYF
>few|TRBV5-1|TRBD2|TRBJ2-1
TGCGCCAGCAGCTCCGAGGGACTAGCGGGAGGGCCCCACAATGAGCAGTTCTTC
CASSSEGLAGGPHNEQFF
>.|TRBV5-1|.|TRBJ2-1
TGCGCCAGCAGTCCTGGAGGGCGCGGCAATGAGCAGTTCTTC
CASSPGGRGNEQFF
>.|TRBV29-1|TRBD2|TRBJ2-1
TGCAGCGTTACCCCCCGGACTAGCGGGAGCGTAACCTACAATGAGCAGTTCTTC
CSVTPRTSGSVTYNEQFF
>.|TRBV4-1|TRBD1|TRBJ2-1
TGCGCCAGCAGCCAAGTCCCTGGGACAGGGGGGGCCAATGAGCAGTTCTTC
CASSQVPGTGGANEQFF
>once|TRBV30|.|TRBJ2-2
TGTGCCTGGAGTGTATCAGGCGGGGAGCTGTTTTTT
CAWSVSGGELFF
>few|TRBV27|.|TRBJ2-1
TGTGCCAGCAGTTTATCGGGCCACTACAATGAGCAGTTCTTC
CASSLSGHYNEQFF
>few|TRBV4-1|TRBD1|TRBJ1-1
TGCGCCAGCAGCCAAGATGGACAGGGAAGCACTGAAGCTTTCTTT
CASSQDGQGSTEAFF
>many|TRBV7-9|.|TRBJ2-1
TGTGCCAGCAGCCGCACCAGCCCCGGTCGTGTCTTC
CASSRTSPGRVF
>.|TRBV4-1|.|TRBJ2-1
TGCGCCAGCAGCCAAGTCGCTAGCCCGGGGAATGAGCAGTTCTTC
CASSQVASPGNEQFF
>once|TRBV9|.|TRBJ2-1
TGTGCCAGCAGCGTGCAATCCGACAATGAGCAGTTCTTC
CASSVQSDNEQFF
>few|TRBV4-2|.|TRBJ2-7
TGTGCCAGCAGCCAGACGGGGTACCTGAGCAACGAGCAGTACTTC
CASSQTGYLSNEQYF
>few|TRBV29-1|.|TRBJ2-7
TGCAGCGTTGAGGACCTCTACGAGCAGTACTTC
CSVEDLYEQYF
>few|TRBV4-1|.|TRBJ1-5
TGCGCCAGCAGCAACCGGGACGCTAATCAGCCCCAGCATTTT
CASSNRDANQPQHF
>.|TRBV2|.|TRBJ1-2
TGTGCCAGCAGTGATTGGGCAGCTCCCCTCTCTGATGGCTACACCTTC
CASSDWAAPLSDGYTF
>.|TRBV30|.|TRBJ1-5
TGTGCCTGGAGCCCCGGGCAGGGGAATCAGCCCCAGCATTTT
CAWSPGQGNQPQHF
>.|TRBV27|TRBD1|TRBJ1-2
TGTGCCAGCAGGGCACGAGGGACAGGGGACGGCTACACCTTC
CASRARGTGDGYTF
>few|TRBV5-1|TRBD1|TRBJ1-2
TGCGCCAGCAGCCCGAAACCGGGACAGGGGGCGGACTATGGCTACACCTTC
CASSPKPGQGADYGYTF
>.|TRBV27|.|TRBJ1-5
TGTGCCAGCAGTTTATCAGGCCAGGTTCAGCCCCAGCATTTT
CASSLSGQVQPQHF
>.|TRBV9|TRBD2|TRBJ2-2
TGTGCCAGCAGCGTCTCTAGCGGAGGCGGGGGGGAGCTGTTTTTT
CASSVSSGGGGELFF
>.|TRBV27|.|TRBJ2-1
TGTGCCAGCAGTCCCCCCTCCTACAATGAGCAGTTCTTC
CASSPPSYNEQFF
>.|TRBV9|TRBD2|TRBJ2-5
TGTGCCAGCAGCGTAGAATCTAGCGGGCCCCAAGAGACCCAGTACTTC
CASSVESSGPQETQYF
>.|TRBV29-1|TRBD1|TRBJ2-7
TGCAGCGTCCTGGGTACAGGGGCCACCCCCTACGAGCAGTACTTC
CSVLGTGATPYEQYF
>few|TRBV10-2|.|TRBJ2-7
TGCGCCAGCGCCCCTCTGGCGGGGTCCTACGAGCAGTACTTC
CASAPLAGSYEQYF
>.|TRBV27|TRBD1|TRBJ2-5
TGTGCCAGCAGTTACGGAGGACAGGGAGGGACCCAGTACTTC
CASSYGGQGGTQYF
>few|TRBV30|TRBD2|TRBJ2-1
TGTGCCTGGGACACTAGCGGGATGGGGGATGAGCAGTTCTTC
CAWDTSGMGDEQFF
>.|TRBV30|TRBD2|TRBJ2-1
TGTGCCTGGAGCGCCAATAGCGGGGTTTACAATGAGCAGTTCTTC
CAWSANSGVYNEQFF
>.|TRBV27|.|TRBJ1-5
TGTGCCAGCAGTCCTCATGCGGCCGCCCAGCCCCAGCATTTT
CASSPHAAAQPQHF
>few|TRBV29-1|.|TRBJ2-7
TGCAGCGTTGAAGATCTTCGAGACTCCTACGAGCAGTACTTC
CSVEDLRDSYEQYF
>.|TRBV4-1|TRBD1|TRBJ2-5
TGCGCCAGCAGCCGATCAGGGGGAGAGACCCAGTACTTC
CASSRSGGETQYF
>few|TRBV28|.|TRBJ2-7
TGTGCCAGCAGTTTAAGGGGACTCGGCTACGAGCAGTACTTC
CASSLRGLGYEQYF
>.|TRBV19|.|TRBJ2-5
TGTGCCAGTAGCATGATGTACGACCAAGAGACCCAGTACTTC
CASSMMYDQETQYF
>few|TRBV14|TRBD2|TRBJ2-1
TGTGCCAGCAGCCTCCCAGCGGGAGGGCCGAGCTCCTACAATGAGCAGTTCTTC
CASSLPAGGPSSYNEQFF
>.|TRBV7-9|.|TRBJ1-5
TGTGCCAGCAGCGCCGGAACGATGGCCCAGCATTTT
CASSAGTMAQHF
>.|TRBV30|TRBD1|TRBJ1-1
TGTGCCTGGAGTGGACAGGGTAACACTGAAGCTTTCTTT
CAWSGQGNTEAFF
>.|TRBV9|.|TRBJ2-7
TGTGCCAGCAGCGTAGGATCAGGGCCCTACGAGCAGTACTTC
CASSVGSGPYEQYF
>once|TRBV27|.|TRBJ2-1
TGTGCCAGCAGTTTATCGGGTGACACCAATGAGCAGTTCTTC
CASSLSGDTNEQFF
>few|TRBV29-1|.|TRBJ2-5
TGCAGCGTTGTCAGGGCCGACGGAGTCCAAGAGACCCAGTACTTC
CSVVRADGVQETQYF
>once|TRBV15|.|TRBJ1-1
TGTGCCACCGGCACTAGGAGGGATCGATCTGAAGCTTTCTTT
CATGTRRDRSEAFF
>.|TRBV7-2|.|TRBJ2-1
TGCGCCAGCAGCCAAGAACCCAGCTCCTACAATGAGCAGTTCTTC
CASSQEPSSYNEQFF
>.|TRBV6-5|.|TRBJ2-5
TGTGCCAGCAGGGGGCCGTGGGGGCAAGAGACCCAGTACTTC
CASRGPWGQETQYF
>.|TRBV27|.|TRBJ1-1
TGTGCCAGCAGTCCCCGGGGATGGGCGACGAACACTGAAGCTTTCTTT
CASSPRGWATNTEAFF
>.|TRBV29-1|.|TRBJ2-1
TGCAGCGTTAAGGACCTCCCGGGGAGGAGTGTGAATGAGCAGTTCTTC
CSVKDLPGRSVNEQFF
>.|TRBV27|.|TRBJ2-7
TGTGCCAGCACCATAAAGGTGGGACGGACAATGGAGCAGTACTTC
CASTIKVGRTMEQYF
>few|TRBV29-1|.|TRBJ2-1
TGCAGCGAAAGACAGAGCTCCTACAATGAGCAGTTCTTC
CSERQSSYNEQFF
>once|TRBV7-9|.|TRBJ1-5
TGTGCCAGCAGCGGGTCCGCCACCGGCCCACGACCCCAGCATTTT
CASSGSATGPRPQHF
>.|TRBV4-1|TRBD2|TRBJ2-5
TGCGCCAGCAGCCACCCTCTTCACGGGACTAGCGGGAAAGAGACCCAGTACTTC
CASSHPLHGTSGKETQYF
>few|TRBV6-5|.|TRBJ2-2
TGTGCCATTGGACGGGGGAACACCGGGGAGCTGTTTTTT
CAIGRGNTGELFF
>.|TRBV30|TRBD1|TRBJ2-3
TGTGCCTGGGCTCGGACAGGGGGCGCAGATACGCAGTATTTT
CAWARTGGADTQYF
>many|TRBV4-2|.|TRBJ2-7
TGTGCCAGCAGCGAGCGGGCGGAATACGAGCAGTACTTC
CASSERAEYEQYF
>few|TRBV2|TRBD2|TRBJ2-7
TGTGCCAGCAGAATGGACTGGGAGGGGGAGCAGTACTTC
CASRMDWEGEQYF
>.|TRBV29-1|.|TRBJ2-1
TGCAGCGTTGAAGGTGGCAATGAGCAGTTCTTC
CSVEGGNEQFF